This TCR beta chain was captured by sequencing in a study of CD8 T cells in Susac syndrome. RNA totalling about 0.5 to 1 ug underwent reverse transcription with random hexamers. TCRdb reprocessed the immunoSEQ multiplex PCR reads with MiXCR, giving one entry per CDR3 protein. In the table there are about 200,000 distinct CDR3 sequences, around 96% of which are singletons. This clonotype was recorded once. Trimming took off 5 bases at V and 5 bases at J, with 18 bases between the two ends. This CDR3 has 15 amino acids. CDR1 and CDR2 (germline): LNHDA, SQIVND (reference sequence). V usage is TRBV19 and J usage is TRBJ1-1; D not certain. This TCR was recovered from a human donor with multiple sclerosis. Sequencing input: CD4+ T cells from PBMCs. The CDR3 region is CASSQWYGLRTEAFF. The CDR3, as DNA: TGTGCCAGTAGTCAATGGTATGGGTTAAGGACTGAAGCTTTCTTT.